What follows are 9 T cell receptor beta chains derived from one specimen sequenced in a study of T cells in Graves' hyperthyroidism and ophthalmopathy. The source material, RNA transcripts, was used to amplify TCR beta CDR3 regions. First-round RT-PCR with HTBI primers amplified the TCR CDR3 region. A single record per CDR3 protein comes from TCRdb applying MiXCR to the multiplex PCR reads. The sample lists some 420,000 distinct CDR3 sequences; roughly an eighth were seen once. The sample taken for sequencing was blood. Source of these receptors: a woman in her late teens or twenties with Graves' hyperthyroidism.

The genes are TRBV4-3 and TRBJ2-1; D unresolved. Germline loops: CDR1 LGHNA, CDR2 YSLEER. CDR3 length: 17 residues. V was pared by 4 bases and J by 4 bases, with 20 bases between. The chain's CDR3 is CASSPSTRVGIYNEQFF. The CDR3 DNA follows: TGCGCCAGCAGCCCCTCTACCCGTGTGGGAATTTACAATGAGCAGTTCTTC.

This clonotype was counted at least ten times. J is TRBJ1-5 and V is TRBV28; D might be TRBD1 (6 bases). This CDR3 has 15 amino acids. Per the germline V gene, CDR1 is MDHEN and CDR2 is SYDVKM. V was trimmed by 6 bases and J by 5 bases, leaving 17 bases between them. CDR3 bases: TGTGCCAGCAGCCCGGGGGCAGGGCTCCATCAGCCCCAGCATTTT. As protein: CASSPGAGLHQPQHF.

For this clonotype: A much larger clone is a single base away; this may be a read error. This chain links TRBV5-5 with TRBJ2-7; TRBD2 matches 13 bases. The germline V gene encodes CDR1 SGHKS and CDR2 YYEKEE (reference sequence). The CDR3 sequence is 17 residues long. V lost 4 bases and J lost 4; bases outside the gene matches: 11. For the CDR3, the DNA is TGTGCCAGCAGCCCCCGGGTTTGGACTAGCGGGAGTTACGAGCAGTACTTC. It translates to CASSPRVWTSGSYEQYF.

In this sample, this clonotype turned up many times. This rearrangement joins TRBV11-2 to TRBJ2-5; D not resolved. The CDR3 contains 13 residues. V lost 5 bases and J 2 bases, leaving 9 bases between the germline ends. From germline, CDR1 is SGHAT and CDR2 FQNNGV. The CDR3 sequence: CASSPQGQETQYF. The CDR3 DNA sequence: TGTGCCAGCAGCCCACAAGGACAAGAGACCCAGTACTTC.

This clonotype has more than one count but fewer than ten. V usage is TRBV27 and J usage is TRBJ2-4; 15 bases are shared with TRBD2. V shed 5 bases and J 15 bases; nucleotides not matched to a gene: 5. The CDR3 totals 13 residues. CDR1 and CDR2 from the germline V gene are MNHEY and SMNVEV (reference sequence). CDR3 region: CASSGTSGRSPYF. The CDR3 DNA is TGTGCCAGCAGTGGGACTAGCGGGAGGTCTCCGTACTTC.

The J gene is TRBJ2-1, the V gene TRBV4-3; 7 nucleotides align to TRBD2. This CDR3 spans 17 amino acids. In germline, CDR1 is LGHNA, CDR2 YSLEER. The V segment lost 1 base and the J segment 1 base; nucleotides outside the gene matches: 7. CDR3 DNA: TGCGCCAGCAGCCAAGGGGGGGGGAGTAGATCCTACAATGAGCAGTTCTTC. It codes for CASSQGGGSRSYNEQFF.

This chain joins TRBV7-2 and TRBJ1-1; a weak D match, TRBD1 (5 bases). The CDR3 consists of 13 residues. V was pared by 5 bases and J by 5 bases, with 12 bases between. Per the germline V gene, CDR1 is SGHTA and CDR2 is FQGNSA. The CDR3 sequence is CASSLDSKTEAFF. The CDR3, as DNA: TGTGCCAGCAGCCTTGACAGCAAAACTGAAGCTTTCTTT.

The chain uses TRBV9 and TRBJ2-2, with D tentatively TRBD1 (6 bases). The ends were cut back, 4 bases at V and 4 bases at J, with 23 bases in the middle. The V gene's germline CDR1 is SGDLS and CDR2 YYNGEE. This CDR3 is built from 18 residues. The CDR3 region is CASSTRGQNEDITGELFF. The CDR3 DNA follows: TGTGCCAGCAGCACTCGAGGACAGAACGAGGATATCACCGGGGAGCTGTTTTTT.

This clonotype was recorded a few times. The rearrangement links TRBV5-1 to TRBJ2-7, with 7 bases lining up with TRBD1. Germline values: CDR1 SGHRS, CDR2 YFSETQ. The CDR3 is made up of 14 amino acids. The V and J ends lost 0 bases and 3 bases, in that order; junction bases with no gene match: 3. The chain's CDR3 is CASSLAGQVYEQYF. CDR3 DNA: TGCGCCAGCAGCTTGGCCGGACAGGTCTACGAGCAGTACTTC. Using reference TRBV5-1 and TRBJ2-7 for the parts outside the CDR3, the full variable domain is KAGVTQTPRYLIKTRGQQVTLSCSPISGHRSVSWYQQTPGQGLQFLFEYFSETQRNKGNFPGRFSGRQFSNSRSEMNVSTLELGDSALYLCASSLAGQVYEQYFGPGTRLTVT.